Given below is one T cell receptor beta chain in context. The sample belongs to a study of T cells after somatic rescue of genetic block. The V and J ends lost 0 bases and 5 bases respectively, with 7 bases between them. CDR1 SGHTA and CDR2 FQGTGA come from the germline V gene. This CDR3 contains 13 residues. Clones were read by immunoSEQ multiplex PCR, and TCRdb kept only the in-frame ones, dropping some. The sample consists of fewer than 15,000 clones, roughly 70% of them appearing once. Sequences were obtained from peripheral blood mononuclear cells (PBMCs). V usage is TRBV7-3 and J usage is TRBJ2-5, with TRBD1 as a possible D gene (5 bases). This TCR was sampled from a man aged 18 to 29. The CDR3 protein is CASSLTKGETQYF. In DNA, the CDR3 is TGTGCCAGCAGCTTAACCAAGGGGGAGACCCAGTACTTC.